This is a list of T cell receptor beta chains from one sample in a study of CD4 T cells in relation to SARS-CoV-2 and coronaviruses. The repertoire was sequenced with immunoSEQ multiplex PCR; TCRdb's copy has only in-frame clones and lacks some. The repertoire includes roughly 30,000 clones, over 75% of them detected once, and roughly 14% sits in the top ten. No antigen is known for these receptors. Material: CD4+ T cells from PBMCs, cultured in vitro. The receptors come from a human donor in good health. Both conserved end residues are trimmed from each CDR3.

CDR3: ASSPGLTPTQF
V: TRBV4-1
J: TRBJ2-1

CDR3: ASSPVGRGGYEQY
V: TRBV7-2
J: TRBJ2-7

CDR3: ASSDESDGKLF
V: TRBV2
J: TRBJ1-4

CDR3: ASSLPGRSTDTQY
V: TRBV7-2
J: TRBJ2-3

CDR3: ASSEPPGTEAF
V: TRBV6-1
J: TRBJ1-1

CDR3: ASSRQPNTEAF
V: TRBV19
J: TRBJ1-1

CDR3: SVEGQGAYEQY
V: TRBV29-1
J: TRBJ2-7

CDR3: ASSRTSGTEQY
V: TRBV5-1
J: TRBJ2-7

CDR3: SAYTWEKLF
V: TRBV20-1
J: TRBJ1-4

CDR3: ASSFWGRSNQPQH
V: TRBV5-8
J: TRBJ1-5

CDR3: ASSDRDSPQF
V: TRBV10-1
J: TRBJ2-1

CDR3: ASSPLGTGIAEAF
V: TRBV13
J: TRBJ1-1

CDR3: ASADGPYEQY
V: TRBV19
J: TRBJ2-7

CDR3: ASSQEGPVYNEQF
V: TRBV4-2
J: TRBJ2-1

CDR3: ASSFRVMNTEAF
V: TRBV13
J: TRBJ1-1

CDR3: ASSQARDREAF
V: TRBV4-1
J: TRBJ1-1

CDR3: ASSNRLAGGWDTQY
V: TRBV9
J: TRBJ2-3

CDR3: ASSGRAASGGLVYEQY
V: TRBV21-1
J: TRBJ2-7

CDR3: ASSIDKREDYEQY
V: TRBV19
J: TRBJ2-7

CDR3: ASSRLAGTDTQY
V: TRBV5-4
J: TRBJ2-3

CDR3: ASSPNLGDEQY
V: TRBV5-1
J: TRBJ2-7

CDR3: ASSFRPNQPQH
V: TRBV19
J: TRBJ1-5

CDR3: ASSPDYSGNTIY
V: TRBV5-1
J: TRBJ1-3

CDR3: ATTTDRENQPQH
V: TRBV19
J: TRBJ1-5

CDR3: ASSLGQLRELF
V: TRBV7-2
J: TRBJ2-2

CDR3: ASSPGNTEAF
V: TRBV12-3/TRBV12-4
J: TRBJ1-1

CDR3: AWSHSRQGLASNQPQH
V: TRBV30
J: TRBJ1-5

CDR3: ASSIRLAGGPHEQY
V: TRBV19
J: TRBJ2-7

CDR3: ASSLAGQSGNTIY
V: TRBV7-2
J: TRBJ1-3

CDR3: ASSDFLRQGARYEQY
V: TRBV6-4
J: TRBJ2-7

CDR3: ASSLQGSGGYT
V: TRBV27
J: TRBJ1-2

CDR3: ASMLRQAFYYGYT
V: TRBV21-1
J: TRBJ1-2

CDR3: ASRRGRDTEAF
V: TRBV19
J: TRBJ1-1

CDR3: ATSDFPGIYEQY
V: TRBV24-1
J: TRBJ2-7

CDR3: ASIRGNMAYEQY
V: TRBV2
J: TRBJ2-7

CDR3: ASSYPFRKLF
V: TRBV6-6
J: TRBJ1-4

CDR3: ASSSGTLAETQY
V: TRBV5-1
J: TRBJ2-5

CDR3: ASSSRGTDNSPLH
V: TRBV11-2
J: TRBJ1-6

CDR3: ASSLAGTQETQY
V: TRBV7-2
J: TRBJ2-5

CDR3: ASSPGTSGSGEQF
V: TRBV4-1
J: TRBJ2-1

CDR3: AIRASGGLNTGELF
V: TRBV10-3
J: TRBJ2-2

CDR3: ASSLGGDLSYGYT
V: TRBV7-9
J: TRBJ1-2

CDR3: ASSETGVSTDTQY
V: TRBV21-1
J: TRBJ2-3

CDR3: ASSLVPGWNYGYT
V: TRBV7-2
J: TRBJ1-2

CDR3: ASSPSGGGGTEAF
V: TRBV9
J: TRBJ1-1